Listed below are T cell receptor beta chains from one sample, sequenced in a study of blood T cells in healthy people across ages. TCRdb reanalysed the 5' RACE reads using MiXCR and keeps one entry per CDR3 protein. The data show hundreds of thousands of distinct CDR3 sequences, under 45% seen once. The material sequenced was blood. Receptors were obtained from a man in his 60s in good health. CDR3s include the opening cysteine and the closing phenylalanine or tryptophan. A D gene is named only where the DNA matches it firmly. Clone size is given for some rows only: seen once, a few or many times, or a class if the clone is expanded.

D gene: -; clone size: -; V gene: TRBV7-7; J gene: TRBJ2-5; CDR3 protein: CASSMGTRNQETQYF; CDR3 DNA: TGTGCCAGCAGCATGGGCACTAGAAATCAAGAGACCCAGTACTTC
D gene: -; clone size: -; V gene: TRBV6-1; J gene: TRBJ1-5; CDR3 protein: CASSGGGYQPQHF; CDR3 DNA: TGTGCCAGCAGTGGGGGAGGGTATCAGCCCCAGCATTTT
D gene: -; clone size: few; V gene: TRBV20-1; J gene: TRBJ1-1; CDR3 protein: CSATPRPNTEAFF; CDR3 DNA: TGCAGTGCTACCCCACGCCCCAACACTGAAGCTTTCTTT
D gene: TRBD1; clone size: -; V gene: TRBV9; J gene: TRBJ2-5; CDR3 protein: CASSVGTGINNEQYF; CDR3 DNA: TGTGCCAGCAGCGTAGGGACAGGGATAAACAATGAGCAGTACTTC
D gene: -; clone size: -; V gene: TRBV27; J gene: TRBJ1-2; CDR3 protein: CASRTYPGLYGYTF; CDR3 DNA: TGTGCCAGCAGGACGTATCCGGGGCTCTATGGCTACACCTTC
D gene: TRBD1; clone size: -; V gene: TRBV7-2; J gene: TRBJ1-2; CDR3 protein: CASSSSGTGGFNGYTF; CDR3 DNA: TGTGCCAGCAGTTCTTCCGGGACAGGGGGCTTTAATGGCTACACCTTC
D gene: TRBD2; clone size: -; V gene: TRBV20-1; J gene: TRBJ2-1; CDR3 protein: CSAIPALAGANEQFF; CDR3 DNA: TGCAGTGCTATTCCGGCCTTAGCGGGGGCGAATGAGCAGTTCTTC
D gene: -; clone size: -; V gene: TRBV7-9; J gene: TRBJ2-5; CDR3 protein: CASSLGVTADQETQYF; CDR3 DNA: TGTGCCAGCAGCTTAGGTGTTACGGCAGACCAAGAGACCCAGTACTTC
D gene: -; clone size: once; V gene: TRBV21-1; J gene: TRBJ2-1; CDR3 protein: CASSRGLAGFPSSYNEQFF; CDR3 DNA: TGTGCCAGCAGCAGGGGACTAGCGGGGTTTCCGAGCTCCTACAATGAGCAGTTCTTC
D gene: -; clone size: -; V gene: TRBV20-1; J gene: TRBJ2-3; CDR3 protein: CSGRKRSTDTQYF; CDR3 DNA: TGCAGTGGAAGAAAGCGGAGCACAGATACGCAGTATTTT
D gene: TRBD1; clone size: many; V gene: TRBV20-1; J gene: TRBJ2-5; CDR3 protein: CSARGTGGQETQYF; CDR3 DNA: TGCAGTGCTAGAGGGACAGGGGGCCAAGAGACCCAGTACTTC
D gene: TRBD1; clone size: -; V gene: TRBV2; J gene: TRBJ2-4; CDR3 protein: CASREPGGGTKNIQYF; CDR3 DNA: TGTGCCAGCAGAGAACCAGGGGGCGGGACCAAAAACATTCAGTACTTC
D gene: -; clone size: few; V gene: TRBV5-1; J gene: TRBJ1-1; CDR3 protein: CASSFGPIQTGNTEAFF; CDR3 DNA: TGCGCCAGCAGCTTTGGCCCAATCCAAACAGGGAACACTGAAGCTTTCTTT
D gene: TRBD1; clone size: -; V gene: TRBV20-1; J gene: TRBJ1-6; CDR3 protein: CSARTGTDYSPLHF; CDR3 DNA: TGCAGTGCTAGAACCGGGACAGACTATTCACCCCTCCACTTT
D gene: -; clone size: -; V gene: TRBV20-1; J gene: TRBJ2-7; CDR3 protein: CSARDTEGYEQYF; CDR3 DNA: TGCAGTGCTAGAGACACTGAGGGGTACGAGCAGTACTTC
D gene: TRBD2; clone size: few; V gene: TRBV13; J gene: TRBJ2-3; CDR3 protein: CASSPHSGGPPDTQYF; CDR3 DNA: TGTGCCAGCAGCCCCCACAGCGGGGGGCCGCCAGATACGCAGTATTTT
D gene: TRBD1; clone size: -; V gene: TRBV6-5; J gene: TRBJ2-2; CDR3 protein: CASSYNWGQGASGELFF; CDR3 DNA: TGTGCCAGCAGTTACAATTGGGGACAGGGGGCAAGCGGGGAGCTGTTTTTT
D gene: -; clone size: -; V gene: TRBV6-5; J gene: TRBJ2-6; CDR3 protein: CASSYSYGVSGANVLTF; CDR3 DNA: TGTGCCAGCAGTTACTCGTATGGGGTATCTGGGGCCAACGTCCTGACTTTC
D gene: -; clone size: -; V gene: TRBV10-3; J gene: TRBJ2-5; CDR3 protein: CAISTGTEETQYF; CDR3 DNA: TGTGCCATCAGCACCGGGACGGAAGAGACCCAGTACTTC
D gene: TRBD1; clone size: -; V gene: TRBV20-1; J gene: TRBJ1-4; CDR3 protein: CSARPQGPFNEKLFF; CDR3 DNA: TGCAGTGCTAGGCCACAGGGGCCTTTTAATGAAAAACTGTTTTTT
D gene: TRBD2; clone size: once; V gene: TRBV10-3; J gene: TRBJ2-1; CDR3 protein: CAISEGTSGSYEQFF; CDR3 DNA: TGTGCCATCAGTGAGGGGACTAGCGGGTCCTACGAGCAGTTCTTC
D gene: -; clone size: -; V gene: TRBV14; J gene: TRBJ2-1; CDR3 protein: CASSHRPSASYNEQFF; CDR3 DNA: TGTGCCAGCAGCCATCGGCCCTCTGCCTCCTACAATGAGCAGTTCTTC
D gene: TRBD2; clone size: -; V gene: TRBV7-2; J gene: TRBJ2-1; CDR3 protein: CASSLSSGGSYNEQFF; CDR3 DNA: TGTGCCAGCAGCTTATCTAGCGGGGGGTCCTACAATGAGCAGTTCTTC
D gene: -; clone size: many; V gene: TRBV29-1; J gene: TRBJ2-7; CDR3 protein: CSVELQSYEQYF; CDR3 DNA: TGCAGCGTTGAGCTACAGTCCTACGAGCAGTACTTC
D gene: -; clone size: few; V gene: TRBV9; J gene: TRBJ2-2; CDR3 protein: CASRRGGSNTGELFF; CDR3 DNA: TGTGCCAGCAGGAGGGGCGGATCCAACACCGGGGAGCTGTTTTTT
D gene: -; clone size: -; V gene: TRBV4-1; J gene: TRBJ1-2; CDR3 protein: CASSQDGVLVAYGYTF; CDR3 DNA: TGCGCCAGCAGCCAAGATGGGGTCCTTGTGGCCTATGGCTACACCTTC
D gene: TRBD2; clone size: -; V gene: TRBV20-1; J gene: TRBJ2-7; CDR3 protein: CSANGGISTYEQYF; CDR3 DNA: TGCAGTGCAAACGGGGGGATTTCCACCTACGAGCAGTACTTC
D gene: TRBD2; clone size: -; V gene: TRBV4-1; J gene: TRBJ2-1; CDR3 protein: CASSQDGGLAGGNGQFF; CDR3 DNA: TGCGCCAGCAGCCAAGATGGTGGGCTAGCGGGGGGGAATGGGCAGTTCTTC
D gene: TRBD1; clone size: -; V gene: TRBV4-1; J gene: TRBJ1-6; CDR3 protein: CASSTRQGDGNSPLHF; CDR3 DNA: TGCGCCAGCAGCACACGACAGGGGGACGGTAATTCACCCCTCCACTTT
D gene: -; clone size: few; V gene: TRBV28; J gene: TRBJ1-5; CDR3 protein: CASTEGNQPQHF; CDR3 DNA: TGTGCCAGCACGGAAGGCAATCAGCCCCAGCATTTT
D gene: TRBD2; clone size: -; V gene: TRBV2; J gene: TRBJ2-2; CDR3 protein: CASSEAERRGVTGELFF; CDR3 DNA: TGTGCCAGCAGTGAAGCGGAGAGGCGGGGGGTCACCGGGGAGCTGTTTTTT
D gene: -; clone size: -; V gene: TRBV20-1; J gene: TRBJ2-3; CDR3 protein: CSVRDPGTPRDTQYF; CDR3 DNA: TGCAGTGTTAGAGACCCGGGTACCCCGAGAGATACGCAGTATTTT
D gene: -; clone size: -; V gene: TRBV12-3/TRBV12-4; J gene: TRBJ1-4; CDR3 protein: CASSLSLTTALFF; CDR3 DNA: TGTGCCAGCAGTTTATCCCTTACGACAGCCCTGTTTTTT
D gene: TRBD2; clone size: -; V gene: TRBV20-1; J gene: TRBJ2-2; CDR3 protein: CSARDRLAGAGELFF; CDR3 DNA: TGCAGTGCTAGAGATCGACTAGCTGGGGCCGGGGAGCTGTTTTTT
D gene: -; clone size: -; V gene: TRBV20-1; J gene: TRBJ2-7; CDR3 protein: CSAPRRDEQYF; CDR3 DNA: TGCAGTGCCCCTAGACGGGACGAGCAGTACTTC
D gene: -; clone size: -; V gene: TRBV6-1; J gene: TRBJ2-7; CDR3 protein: CASSRDPGGAYEQYF; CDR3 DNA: TGTGCCAGCAGTCGAGACCCAGGGGGGGCCTACGAGCAGTACTTC
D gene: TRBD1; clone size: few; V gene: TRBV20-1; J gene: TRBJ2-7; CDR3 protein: CSAGTGPSSYEQYF; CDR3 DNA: TGCAGTGCCGGGACAGGCCCGAGCTCCTACGAGCAGTACTTC
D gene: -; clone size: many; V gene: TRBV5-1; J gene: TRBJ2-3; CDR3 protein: CASSLDRDLTDTQYF; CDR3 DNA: TGCGCCAGCAGCTTGGACAGAGACCTGACAGATACGCAGTATTTT
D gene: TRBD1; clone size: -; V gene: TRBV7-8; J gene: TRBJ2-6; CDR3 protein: CASSLRQGGALGANVLTF; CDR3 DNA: TGTGCCAGCAGCTTACGACAGGGGGGTGCTCTGGGGGCCAACGTCCTGACTTTC
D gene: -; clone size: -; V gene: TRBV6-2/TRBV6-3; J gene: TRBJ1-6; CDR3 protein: CASRIDSNNSPLHF; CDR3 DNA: TGTGCCAGCAGAATCGACAGCAATAATTCACCCCTCCACTTT
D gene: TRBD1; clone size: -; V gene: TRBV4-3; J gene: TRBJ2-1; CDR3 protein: CASSQRDSTYNEQFF; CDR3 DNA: TGCGCCAGCAGCCAGAGGGACAGTACCTACAATGAGCAGTTCTTC
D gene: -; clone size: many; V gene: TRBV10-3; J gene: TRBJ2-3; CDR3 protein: CAIRGRGTDTQYF; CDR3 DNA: TGTGCCATCAGAGGAAGGGGCACAGATACGCAGTATTTT
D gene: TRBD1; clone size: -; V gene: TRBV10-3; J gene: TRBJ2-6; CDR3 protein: CAITMGQSPSGANVLTF; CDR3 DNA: TGTGCCATCACCATGGGACAGTCTCCCTCTGGGGCCAACGTCCTGACTTTC
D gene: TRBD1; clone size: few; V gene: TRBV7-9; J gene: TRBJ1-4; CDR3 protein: CASSYPLGQGDEKLFF; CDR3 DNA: TGTGCCAGCAGCTACCCGCTAGGACAGGGAGATGAAAAACTGTTTTTT
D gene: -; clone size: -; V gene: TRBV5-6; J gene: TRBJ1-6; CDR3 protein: CASSPRVGRDNSPLHF; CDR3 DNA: TGCGCCAGCAGCCCTCGTGTGGGACGGGATAATTCACCCCTCCACTTT
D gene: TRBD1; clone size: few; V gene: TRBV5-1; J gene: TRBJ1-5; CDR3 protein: CASSLADRDNQPQHF; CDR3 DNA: TGCGCCAGCAGCCTAGCGGACAGGGACAATCAGCCCCAGCATTTT
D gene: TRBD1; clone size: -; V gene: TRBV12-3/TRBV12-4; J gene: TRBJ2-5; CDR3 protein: CASTLTGQETPYF; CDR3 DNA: TGTGCCAGCACCTTGACAGGGCAAGAGACCCCGTACTTC
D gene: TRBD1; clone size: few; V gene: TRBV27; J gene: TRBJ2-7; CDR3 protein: CASSSGTGSYNEQYF; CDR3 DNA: TGTGCCAGCAGTTCCGGGACAGGTTCCTACAATGAGCAGTACTTC
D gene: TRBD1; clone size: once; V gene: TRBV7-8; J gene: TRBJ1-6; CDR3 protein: CASSGGTGIFGLHF; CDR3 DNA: TGTGCCAGCAGTGGGGGGACAGGGATTTTCGGGCTCCACTTT
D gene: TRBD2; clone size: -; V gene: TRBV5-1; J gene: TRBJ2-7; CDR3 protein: CASSLSKAGAYEQYF; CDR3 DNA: TGCGCCAGCAGCTTGTCTAAAGCGGGGGCCTACGAGCAGTACTTC
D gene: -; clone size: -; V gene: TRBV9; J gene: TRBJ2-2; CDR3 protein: CASSSSGGRAGELFF; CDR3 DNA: TGTGCCAGCAGCTCCTCAGGGGGGAGGGCCGGGGAGCTGTTTTTT
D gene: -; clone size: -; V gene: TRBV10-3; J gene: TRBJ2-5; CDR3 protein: CAISESLEQRTQYF; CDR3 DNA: TGTGCCATCAGTGAGTCTCTCGAGCAAAGGACCCAGTACTTC
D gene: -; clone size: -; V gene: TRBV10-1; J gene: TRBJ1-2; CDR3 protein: CATPEGYGYTF; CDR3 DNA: TGCGCCACCCCGGAGGGCTATGGCTACACCTTC